A single sample gave rise to the 7 T cell receptor beta chains below, sequenced in a study of identical twins. Each CDR3 protein is one row after TCRdb ran MiXCR on the 5' RACE reads. Of some 330,000 distinct CDR3 sequences listed, around 9% are singletons. The sample was naive T cells sorted from blood. The receptor set was obtained from a woman between 50 and 59 years old in good health.

This clonotype was detected only a few times. The chain has TRBV9 and TRBJ2-3, with 7 bases lining up with TRBD2. CDR3 size: 17 residues. Trimming cost V 4 bases and J 1 base; bases outside gene matches: 12. The germline gives CDR1 SGDLS, CDR2 YYNGEE. CDR3 sequence reads: CASSPKAGRAGTDTQYF. The DNA of the CDR3 is TGTGCCAGCAGCCCCAAGGCGGGGAGGGCCGGCACAGATACGCAGTATTTT.

This clonotype was seen more than once but under ten times. This chain links TRBV20-1 with TRBJ2-6, with 7 bases fitting TRBD1. The CDR3 spans 16 residues. Per germline, CDR1 DFQATT and CDR2 SNEGSKA (reference sequence). Trimming cost V 0 bases and J 4 bases; bases outside gene matches: 6. The CDR3 reads CSARDVGGSGANVLTF. CDR3 nucleotides: TGCAGTGCTAGAGATGTAGGGGGCTCAGGGGCCAACGTCCTGACTTTC.

J is TRBJ2-7 and V is TRBV18, with D unclear. This CDR3 comprises 11 residues. Trimming took 8 bases from V and 6 from J, leaving 11 bases between them. Germline CDR1 and CDR2: KGHSH and LQKENI. As DNA, the CDR3 is TGTGCCAGCCCCCAATCCGCCGAGCAGTACTTC. The encoded protein is CASPQSAEQYF.

Comment on this clonotype: Being one base from a much bigger clone, this may be a read error. V and J are TRBV9 and TRBJ2-5; 14 bases agree with TRBD2. Germline assignment: CDR1 SGDLS and CDR2 YYNGEE. The CDR3 loop spans 15 amino acids. J was trimmed by 8 bases and V by 4 bases; bases with no gene match: 7. CDR3 residues: CASSPGTSGSDTQYF. DNA for the CDR3: TGTGCCAGCAGCCCAGGGACTAGCGGGAGCGATACCCAGTACTTC.

J is TRBJ1-5 and V is TRBV5-1, with D possibly being TRBD1 (5 bases). The germline gives CDR1 SGHRS, CDR2 YFSETQ. Trimming stripped 4 bases from V and 4 bases from J, with 18 bases between. The CDR3 has 16 amino acids. CDR3 sequence: CASSPVPGPTNQPQHF. The CDR3 region has the DNA TGCGCCAGCAGCCCAGTCCCGGGACCTACGAATCAGCCCCAGCATTTT.

V is TRBV3-1 and J is TRBJ2-5, with D possibly matching TRBD2 (6 bases). Germline CDR1 and CDR2: LGHDT and YNNKEL (reference sequence). The V gene lost 1 base and the J gene lost 5 bases, with 11 bases spanning the gap. This CDR3 spans 14 amino acids. The CDR3 DNA reads TGTGCCAGCAGCCAAGGGGGAGGTCACGAGACCCAGTACTTC. It encodes CASSQGGGHETQYF.

Regarding this clonotype: It may be a read error: a sequence one base away is much more abundant. J is TRBJ2-1 and V is TRBV20-1; 9 positions match TRBD1. The germline V gene encodes CDR1 DFQATT and CDR2 SNEGSKA (reference sequence). Trimming at V came to 1 base and at J to 8 bases, leaving 15 bases not matched to a gene. This CDR3 spans 17 amino acids. The chain's CDR3 is CSARGGGWTGEIDEQFF. The CDR3, as DNA: TGCAGTGCTAGAGGGGGCGGTTGGACAGGGGAGATCGATGAGCAGTTCTTC.